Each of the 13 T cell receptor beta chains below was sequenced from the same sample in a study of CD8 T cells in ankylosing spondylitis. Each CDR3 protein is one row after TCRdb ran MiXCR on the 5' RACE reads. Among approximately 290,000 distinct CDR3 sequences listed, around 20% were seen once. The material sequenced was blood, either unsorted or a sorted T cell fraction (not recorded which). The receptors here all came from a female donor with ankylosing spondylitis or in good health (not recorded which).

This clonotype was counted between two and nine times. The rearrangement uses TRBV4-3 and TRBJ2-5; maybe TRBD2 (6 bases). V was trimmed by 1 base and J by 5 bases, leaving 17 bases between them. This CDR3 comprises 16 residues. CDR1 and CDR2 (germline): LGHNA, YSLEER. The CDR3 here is CASSQAGESAWETQYF. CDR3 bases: TGCGCCAGCAGCCAAGCGGGAGAGTCAGCTTGGGAGACCCAGTACTTC.

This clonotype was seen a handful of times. The chain's CDR3 is CTSGAGRTNEQFF. The CDR3 nucleotides are TGCACCTCAGGGGCGGGGAGGACGAATGAGCAGTTCTTC. The chain combines TRBV20-1 with TRBJ2-1, with D perhaps given as TRBD1 or TRBD2 (6 bases each). Germline CDR1 and CDR2: DFQATT and SNEGSKA (reference sequence). This CDR3 contains 13 residues.

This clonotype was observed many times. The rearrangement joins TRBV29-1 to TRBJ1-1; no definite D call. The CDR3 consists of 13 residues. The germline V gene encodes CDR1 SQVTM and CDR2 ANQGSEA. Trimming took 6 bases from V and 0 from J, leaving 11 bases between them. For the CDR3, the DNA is TGCAGCGTCCAGACCGCAATGAACACTGAAGCTTTCTTT. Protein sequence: CSVQTAMNTEAFF.

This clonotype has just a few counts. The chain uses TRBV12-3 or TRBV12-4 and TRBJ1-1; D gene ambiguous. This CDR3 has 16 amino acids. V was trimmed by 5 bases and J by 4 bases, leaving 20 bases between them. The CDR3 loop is CASSVGIATKATEAFF. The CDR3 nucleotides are TGTGCCAGCAGTGTGGGAATTGCCACCAAAGCCACTGAAGCTTTCTTT.

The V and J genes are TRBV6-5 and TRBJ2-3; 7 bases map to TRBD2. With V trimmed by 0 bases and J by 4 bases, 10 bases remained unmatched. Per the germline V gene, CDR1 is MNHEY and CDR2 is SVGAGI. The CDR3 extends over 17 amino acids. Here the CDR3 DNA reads TGTGCCAGCAGTTACTCGAGGGGAAGCGGGGTCGCAGATACGCAGTATTTT. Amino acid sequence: CASSYSRGSGVADTQYF.

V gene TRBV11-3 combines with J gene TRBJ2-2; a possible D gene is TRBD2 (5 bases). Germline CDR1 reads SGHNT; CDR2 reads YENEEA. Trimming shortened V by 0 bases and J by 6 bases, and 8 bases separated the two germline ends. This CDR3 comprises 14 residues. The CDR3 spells CASSLDHGAGELFF. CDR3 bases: TGTGCCAGCAGCTTAGATCACGGGGCCGGGGAGCTGTTTTTT.

The CDR3 bases are TGTGCCAGTTGGACAGGGGGCTCTGGCTACACCTTC. It translates to CASWTGGSGYTF. This sequence joins TRBV19 and TRBJ1-2, with 11 bases matching TRBD1. V trimming: 8 bases; J trimming: 7 bases; junction bases outside the gene matches: 3. The germline V gene encodes CDR1 LNHDA and CDR2 SQIVND (reference sequence). This CDR3 is built from 12 residues.

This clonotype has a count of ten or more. As DNA, the CDR3 is TGCAGTGCTAGAGTGGGGACTTCTAACGAGCAGTACTTC. As protein: CSARVGTSNEQYF. The chain recombines TRBV20-1 with TRBJ2-7; TRBD2 is a possible D gene (6 bases). The V gene's germline CDR1 is DFQATT and CDR2 SNEGSKA (reference sequence). The CDR3 spans 13 residues. Trimming took off 1 base at V and 5 bases at J, with 12 bases between the two ends.

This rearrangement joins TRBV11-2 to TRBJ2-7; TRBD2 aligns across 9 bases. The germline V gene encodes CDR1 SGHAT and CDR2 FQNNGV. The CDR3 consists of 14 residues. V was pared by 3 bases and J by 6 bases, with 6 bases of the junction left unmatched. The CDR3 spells CASSFVTSGFEQYF. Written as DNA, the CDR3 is TGTGCCAGCAGCTTCGTAACTAGCGGGTTCGAGCAGTACTTC.

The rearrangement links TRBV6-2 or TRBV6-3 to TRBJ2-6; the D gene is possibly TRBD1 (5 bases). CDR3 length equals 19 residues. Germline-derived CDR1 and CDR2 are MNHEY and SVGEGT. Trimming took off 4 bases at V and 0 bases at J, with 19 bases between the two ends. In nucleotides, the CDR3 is TGTGCCAGCAGTTCCCAGGCCGCAGGGCCACACTCTGGGGCCAACGTCCTGACTTTC. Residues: CASSSQAAGPHSGANVLTF.

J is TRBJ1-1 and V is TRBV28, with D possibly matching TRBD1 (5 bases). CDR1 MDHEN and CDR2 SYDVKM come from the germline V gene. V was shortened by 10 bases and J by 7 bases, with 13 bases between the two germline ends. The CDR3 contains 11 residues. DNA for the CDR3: TGTGCCACCTTTCACAGGAGTGAAGCTTTCTTT. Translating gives CATFHRSEAFF.

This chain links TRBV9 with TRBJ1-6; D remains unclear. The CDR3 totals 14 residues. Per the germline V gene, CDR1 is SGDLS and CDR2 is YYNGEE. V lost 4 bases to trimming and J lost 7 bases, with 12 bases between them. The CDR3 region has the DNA TGTGCCAGCAGCCCTTGGACCGAAAATTCACCCCTCCACTTT. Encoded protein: CASSPWTENSPLHF.

CDR3 sequence reads: CASSERGGRALGSGANVLTF. The DNA of the CDR3 is TGCGCCAGCAGTGAGAGGGGCGGACGAGCGTTAGGATCTGGGGCCAACGTCCTGACTTTC. The V gene is TRBV10-2, the J gene TRBJ2-6, with a possible D match to TRBD1 (5 bases). Trimming removed 2 bases from V and 1 base from J, with 21 bases in between. Germline assignment: CDR1 WSHSY and CDR2 SAAADI. The CDR3 runs to 20 residues.